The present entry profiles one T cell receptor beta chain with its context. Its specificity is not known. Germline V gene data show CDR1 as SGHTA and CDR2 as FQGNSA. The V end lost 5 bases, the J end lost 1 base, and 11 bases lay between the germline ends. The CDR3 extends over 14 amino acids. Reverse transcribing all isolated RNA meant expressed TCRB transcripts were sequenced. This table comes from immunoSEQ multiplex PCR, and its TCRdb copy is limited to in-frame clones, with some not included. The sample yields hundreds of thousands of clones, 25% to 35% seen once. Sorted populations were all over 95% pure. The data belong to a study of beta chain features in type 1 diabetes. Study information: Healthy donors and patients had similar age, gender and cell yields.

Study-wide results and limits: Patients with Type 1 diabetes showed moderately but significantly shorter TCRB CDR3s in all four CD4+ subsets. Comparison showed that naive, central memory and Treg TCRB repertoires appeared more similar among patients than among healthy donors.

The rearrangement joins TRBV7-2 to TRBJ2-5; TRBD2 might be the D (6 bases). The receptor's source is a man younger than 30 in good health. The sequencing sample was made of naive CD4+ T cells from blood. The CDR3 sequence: CASSPRDFQETQYF. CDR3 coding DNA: TGTGCCAGCAGCCCCCGGGACTTCCAAGAGACCCAGTACTTC.